A single TCR beta chain is shown here with its context. Which antigen it targets is not known. No much larger clone is present one base from it, and per-base qualities are unavailable. CDR1 and CDR2, looked up from the germline V gene (reference sequence), are MNHEY and SMNVEV. V sheds 4 bases and J sheds 0 bases, leaving 13 bases between their ends. The CDR3 measures 16 amino acids from cysteine to phenylalanine. Only the CDR3 region is kept as DNA, spanning 48 bases read in frame from base 1. The record originates from a study of radiotherapy plus CTLA-4 blockade in lung cancer (dated by TCRdb to the late 2010s). About the study as a whole: Objective responses were observed in 15% to 20% of enrolled patients, and disease control was achieved in around 28%. General findings and caveats noted by the study authors: The strongest predictors of response, as reported, were early dynamic changes in blood T cell clones along with a rise in serum interferon-beta after radiation. After treatment with radiotherapy and ipilimumab, TCR clones that originated in tumors expanded in peripheral blood.

Library creation used the immunoSEQ multiplex PCR assay. TCRdb carries this immuneACCESS record with in-frame sequences only. Its versions omit some clonotypes, under half of them owing to an unresolved V gene in the studies checked, with the rest unexplained. The sample table shows about 67,000 clones, and around 69% are seen once. About 17% of the sample is taken by the ten largest. The study tested focal radiation therapy combined with CTLA-4 blockade (ipilimumab) in patients with chemo-refractory metastatic non-small-cell lung cancer. In this chain, TRBV27 is recombined with TRBJ1-3; no D gene is confidently identified. This clonotype was obtained from a human donor with non-small cell lung cancer whose response to radiotherapy plus ipilimumab could not be evaluated. Some clones in this sample may be carry-over from other donors' samples. The source was peripheral blood, collected from a patient treated with radiotherapy plus ipilimumab. The DNA sequence follows: TGTGCCAGCAGTTCCCTCCCCCCAGGCTCTGGAAACACCATATATTTT. Its coded protein is CASSSLPPGSGNTIYF.